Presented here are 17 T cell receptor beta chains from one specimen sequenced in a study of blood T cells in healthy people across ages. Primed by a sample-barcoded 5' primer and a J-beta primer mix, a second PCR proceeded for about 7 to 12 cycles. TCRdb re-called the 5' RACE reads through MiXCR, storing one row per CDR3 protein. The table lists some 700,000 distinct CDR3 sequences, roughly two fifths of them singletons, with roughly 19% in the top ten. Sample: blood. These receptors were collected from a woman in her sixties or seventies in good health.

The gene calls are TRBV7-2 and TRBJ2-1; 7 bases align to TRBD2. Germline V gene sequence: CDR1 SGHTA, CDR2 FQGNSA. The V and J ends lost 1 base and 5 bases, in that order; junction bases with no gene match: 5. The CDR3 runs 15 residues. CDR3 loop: CASSLGGGNNNEQFF. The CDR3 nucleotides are TGTGCCAGCAGCTTAGGGGGGGGAAATAACAATGAGCAGTTCTTC.

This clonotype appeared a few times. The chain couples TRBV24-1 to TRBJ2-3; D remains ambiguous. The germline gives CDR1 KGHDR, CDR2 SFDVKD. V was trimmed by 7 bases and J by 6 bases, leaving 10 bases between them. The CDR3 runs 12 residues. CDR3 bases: TGTGCCACCAGGGGCTCGAGGGATACGCAGTATTTT. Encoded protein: CATRGSRDTQYF.

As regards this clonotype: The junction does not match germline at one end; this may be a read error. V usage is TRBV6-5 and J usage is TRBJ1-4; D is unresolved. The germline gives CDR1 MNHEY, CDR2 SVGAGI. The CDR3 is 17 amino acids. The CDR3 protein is CASSYSGHLTTNEKLFF. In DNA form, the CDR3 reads TGTGCCAGCAGTTACTCGGGCCATCTAACAACCAATGAAAAACTGTTTTTT.

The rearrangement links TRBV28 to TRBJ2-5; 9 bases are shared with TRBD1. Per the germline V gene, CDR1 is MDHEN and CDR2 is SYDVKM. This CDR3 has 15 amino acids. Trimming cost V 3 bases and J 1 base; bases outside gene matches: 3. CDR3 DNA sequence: TGTGCCAGCAGTTTCTTACAGGGGGCCCAAGAGACCCAGTACTTC. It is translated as CASSFLQGAQETQYF.

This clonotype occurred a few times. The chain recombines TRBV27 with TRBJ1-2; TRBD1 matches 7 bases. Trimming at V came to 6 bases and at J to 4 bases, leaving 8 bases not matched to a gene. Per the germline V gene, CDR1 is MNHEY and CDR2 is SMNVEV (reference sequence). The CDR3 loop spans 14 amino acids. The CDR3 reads CASRPTGEGYGYTF. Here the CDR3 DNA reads TGTGCCAGCAGACCAACAGGGGAGGGCTATGGCTACACCTTC.

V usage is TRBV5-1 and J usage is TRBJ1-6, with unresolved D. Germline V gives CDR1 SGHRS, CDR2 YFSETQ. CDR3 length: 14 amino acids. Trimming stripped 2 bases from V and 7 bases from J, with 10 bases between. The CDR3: CASSFGERNSPLHF. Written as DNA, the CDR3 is TGCGCCAGCAGCTTCGGGGAACGAAATTCACCCCTCCACTTT.

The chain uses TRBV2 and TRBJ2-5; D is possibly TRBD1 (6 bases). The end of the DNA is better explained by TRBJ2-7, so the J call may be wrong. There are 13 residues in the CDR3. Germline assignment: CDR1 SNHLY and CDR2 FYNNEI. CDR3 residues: CASRGRGFNEQYF. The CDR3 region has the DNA TGTGCCAGCAGAGGCAGGGGTTTTAACGAGCAGTACTTC.

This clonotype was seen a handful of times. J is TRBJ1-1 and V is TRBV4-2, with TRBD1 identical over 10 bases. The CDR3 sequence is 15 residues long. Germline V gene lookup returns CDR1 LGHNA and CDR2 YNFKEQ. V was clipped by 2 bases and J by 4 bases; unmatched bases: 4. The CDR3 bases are TGTGCCAGCAGCCAACGACAGGGGGCAGGCACTGAAGCTTTCTTT. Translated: CASSQRQGAGTEAFF.

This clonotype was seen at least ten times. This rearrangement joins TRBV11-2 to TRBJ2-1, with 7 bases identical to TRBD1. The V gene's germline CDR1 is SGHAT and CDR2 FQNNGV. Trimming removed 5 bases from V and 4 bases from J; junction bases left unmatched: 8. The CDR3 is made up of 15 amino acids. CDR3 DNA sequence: TGTGCCAGCAGCCCCTCGGGACAGACGTACAATGAGCAGTTCTTC. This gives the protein CASSPSGQTYNEQFF.

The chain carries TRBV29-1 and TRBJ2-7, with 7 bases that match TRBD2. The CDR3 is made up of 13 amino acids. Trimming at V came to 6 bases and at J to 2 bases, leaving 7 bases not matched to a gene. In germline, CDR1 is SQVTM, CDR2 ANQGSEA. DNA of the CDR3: TGCAGCGTGGGCGGGGGTTATACCTACGAGCAGTACTTC. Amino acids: CSVGGGYTYEQYF.

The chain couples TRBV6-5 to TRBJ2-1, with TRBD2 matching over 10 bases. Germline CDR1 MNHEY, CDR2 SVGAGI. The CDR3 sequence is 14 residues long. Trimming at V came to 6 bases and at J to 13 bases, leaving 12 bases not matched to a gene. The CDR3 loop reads CASRPSGSLETQFF. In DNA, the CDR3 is TGTGCCAGCAGACCTAGCGGGAGTTTAGAGACCCAGTTCTTC.

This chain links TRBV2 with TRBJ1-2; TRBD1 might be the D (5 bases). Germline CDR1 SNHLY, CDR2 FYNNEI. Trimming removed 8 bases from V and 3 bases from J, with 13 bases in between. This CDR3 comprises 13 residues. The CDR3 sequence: CASFGGGDYGYTF. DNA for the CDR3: TGTGCCAGCTTTGGCGGGGGAGACTATGGCTACACCTTC.

The CDR3 DNA is TGTGCCACCAGTGCAGGACAGGGAACCTACGAGCAGTACTTC. The encoded protein is CATSAGQGTYEQYF. This chain connects TRBV24-1 to TRBJ2-7; 8 bases are a match to TRBD1. CDR3 length: 14 residues. In germline, CDR1 is KGHDR, CDR2 SFDVKD. The V gene end was trimmed by 5 bases and the J gene end by 2 bases; junction bases not matched to a gene: 4.

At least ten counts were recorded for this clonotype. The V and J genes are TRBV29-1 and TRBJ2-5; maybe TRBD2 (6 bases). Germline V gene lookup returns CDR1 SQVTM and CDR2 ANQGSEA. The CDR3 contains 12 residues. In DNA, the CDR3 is TGCAGTGGAGGGTTAAATCAAGAGACCCAGTACTTC. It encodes CSGGLNQETQYF.

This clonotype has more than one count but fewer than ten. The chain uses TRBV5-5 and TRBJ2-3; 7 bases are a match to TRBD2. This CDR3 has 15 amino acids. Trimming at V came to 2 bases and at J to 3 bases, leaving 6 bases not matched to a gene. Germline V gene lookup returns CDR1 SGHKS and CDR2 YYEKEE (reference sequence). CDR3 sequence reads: CASSFSDSGTDTQYF. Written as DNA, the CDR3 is TGTGCCAGCAGCTTCTCAGATAGCGGGACAGATACGCAGTATTTT.

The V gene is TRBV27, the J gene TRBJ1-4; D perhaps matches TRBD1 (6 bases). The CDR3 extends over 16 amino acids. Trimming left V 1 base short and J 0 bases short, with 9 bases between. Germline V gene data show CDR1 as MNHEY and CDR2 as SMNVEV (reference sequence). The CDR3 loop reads CASSLWPGATNEKLFF. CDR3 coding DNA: TGTGCCAGCAGTTTATGGCCAGGGGCAACTAATGAAAAACTGTTTTTT.

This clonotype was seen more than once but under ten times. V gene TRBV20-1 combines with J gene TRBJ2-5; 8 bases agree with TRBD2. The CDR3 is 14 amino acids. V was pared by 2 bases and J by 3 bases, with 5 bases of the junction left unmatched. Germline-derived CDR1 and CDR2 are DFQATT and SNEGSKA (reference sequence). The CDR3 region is CSARLSGGKETQYF. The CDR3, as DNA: TGCAGTGCTAGACTAAGCGGGGGAAAAGAGACCCAGTACTTC.